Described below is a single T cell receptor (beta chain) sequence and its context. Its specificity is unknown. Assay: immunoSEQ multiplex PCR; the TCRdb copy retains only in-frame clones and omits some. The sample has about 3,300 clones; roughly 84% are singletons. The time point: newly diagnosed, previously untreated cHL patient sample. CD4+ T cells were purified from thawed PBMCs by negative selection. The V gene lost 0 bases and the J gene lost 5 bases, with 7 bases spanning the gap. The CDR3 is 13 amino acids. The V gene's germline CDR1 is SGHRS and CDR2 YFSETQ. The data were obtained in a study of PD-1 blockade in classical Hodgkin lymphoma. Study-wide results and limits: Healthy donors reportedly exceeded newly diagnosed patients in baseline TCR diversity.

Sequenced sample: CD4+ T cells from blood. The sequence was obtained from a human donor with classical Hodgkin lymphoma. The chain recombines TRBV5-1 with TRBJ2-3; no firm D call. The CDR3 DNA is TGCGCCAGCAGCTTGGTCGAAATAGATACGCAGTATTTT. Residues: CASSLVEIDTQYF.